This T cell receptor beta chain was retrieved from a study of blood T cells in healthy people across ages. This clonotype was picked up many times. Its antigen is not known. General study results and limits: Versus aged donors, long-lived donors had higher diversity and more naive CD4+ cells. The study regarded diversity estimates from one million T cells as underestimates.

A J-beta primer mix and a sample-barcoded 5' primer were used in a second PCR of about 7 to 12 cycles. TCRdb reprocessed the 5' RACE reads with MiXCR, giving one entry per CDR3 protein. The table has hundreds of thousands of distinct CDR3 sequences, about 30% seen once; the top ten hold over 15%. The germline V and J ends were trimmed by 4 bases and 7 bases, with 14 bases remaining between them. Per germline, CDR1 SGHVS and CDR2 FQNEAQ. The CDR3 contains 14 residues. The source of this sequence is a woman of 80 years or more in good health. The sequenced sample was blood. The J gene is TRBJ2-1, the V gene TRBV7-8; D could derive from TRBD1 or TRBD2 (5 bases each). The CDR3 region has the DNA TGTGCCAGCAGCTGGACTCGCGAGGGGAATGAGCAGTTCTTC. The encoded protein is CASSWTREGNEQFF. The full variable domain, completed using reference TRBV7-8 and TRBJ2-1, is GAGVSQSPRYKVAKRGQDVALRCDPISGHVSLFWYQQALGQGPEFLTYFQNEAQLDKSGLPSDRFFAERPEGSVSTLKIQRTQQEDSAVYLCASSWTREGNEQFFGPGTRLTVL.